Included here is one TCR beta chain sequence, with context. A read error is the likely source, as a far larger clone sits one nucleotide away. The authors amplified TCRs for approximately 20 PCR cycles with a constant-region primer and a V-primer adapter. After the mRNA was isolated, it was amplified using in vitro transcription. TCRdb re-analysed the reads in MiXCR, keeping a single row per CDR3 protein. The repertoire consists of some 45,000 distinct CDR3 sequences, with approximately 12% occurring once and the leading ten covering about 6%. Germline V gene lookup returns CDR1 SNHLY and CDR2 FYNNEI. V shed 10 bases and J 7 bases; nucleotides not matched to a gene: 11. The CDR3 contains 13 residues. This sample was taken from a study of low-dose radiotherapy and immunotherapy resistance in tumors. Looking at the study overall: Each fraction for Cohort 1 was 0.5 Gy, given every 2 weeks, and the total came to 6.5 Gy. Cyclophosphamide infusions of 200 mg/m2 came every two weeks, one day before radiation-immunotherapy.

Time point reported: before trial treatment. Every donor's regimen consisted of nivolumab, ipilimumab, aspirin, low-dose cyclophosphamide and low-dose radiotherapy. The receptor was isolated from a female donor with ovarian cancer. The sequences come from PBMCs, collected before treatment. The chain is built from TRBV2 and TRBJ2-7, with TRBD1 identical over 9 bases. The CDR3 sequence: CAKPGQGYNEQYF. Here the CDR3 DNA reads TGTGCCAAACCGGGACAGGGTTACAATGAGCAGTACTTC.